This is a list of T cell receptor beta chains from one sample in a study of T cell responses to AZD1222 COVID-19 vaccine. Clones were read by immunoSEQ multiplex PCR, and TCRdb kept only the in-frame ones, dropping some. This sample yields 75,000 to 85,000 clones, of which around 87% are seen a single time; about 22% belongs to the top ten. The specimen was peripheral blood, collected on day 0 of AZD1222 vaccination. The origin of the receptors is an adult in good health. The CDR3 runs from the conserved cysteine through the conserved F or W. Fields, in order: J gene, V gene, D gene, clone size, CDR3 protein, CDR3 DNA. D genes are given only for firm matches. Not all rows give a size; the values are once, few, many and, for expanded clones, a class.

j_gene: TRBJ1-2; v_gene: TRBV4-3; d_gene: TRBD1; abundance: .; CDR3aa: CASSPVVSPGQGYYGYTF; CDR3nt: TGCGCCAGCAGCCCAGTTGTGAGTCCGGGACAGGGCTACTATGGCTACACCTTC
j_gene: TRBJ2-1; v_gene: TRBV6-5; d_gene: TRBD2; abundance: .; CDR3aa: CASSYAVAGGDEQFF; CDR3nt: TGTGCCAGCAGTTACGCGGTAGCGGGAGGAGATGAGCAGTTCTTC
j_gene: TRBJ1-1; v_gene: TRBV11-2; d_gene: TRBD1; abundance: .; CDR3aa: CASSLRRQGYMNTEAFF; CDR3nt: TGTGCCAGCAGCTTAAGGAGACAGGGTTACATGAACACTGAAGCTTTCTTT
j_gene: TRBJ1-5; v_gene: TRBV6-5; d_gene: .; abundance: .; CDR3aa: CASSRILNRPQHF; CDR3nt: TGTGCCAGCAGCAGGATCCTGAATAGGCCCCAGCATTTT
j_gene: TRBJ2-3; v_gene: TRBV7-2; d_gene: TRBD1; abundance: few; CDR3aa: CASSPGQGDAPDTQYF; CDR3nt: TGTGCCAGCAGCCCGGGACAGGGGGATGCTCCAGATACGCAGTATTTT
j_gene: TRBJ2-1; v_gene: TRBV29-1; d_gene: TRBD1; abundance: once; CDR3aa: CSVRRQGRNEQFF; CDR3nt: TGCAGCGTTCGCCGACAGGGTCGGAATGAGCAGTTCTTC
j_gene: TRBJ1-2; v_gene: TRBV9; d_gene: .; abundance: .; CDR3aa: CASTVEVGWDYGYTF; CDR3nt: TGTGCCAGCACCGTAGAGGTAGGGTGGGACTATGGCTACACCTTC
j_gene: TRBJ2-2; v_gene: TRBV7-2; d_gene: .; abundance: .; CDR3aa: CASSSPVGDGELFF; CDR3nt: TGTGCCAGCAGCTCCCCGGTTGGTGACGGGGAGCTGTTTTTT
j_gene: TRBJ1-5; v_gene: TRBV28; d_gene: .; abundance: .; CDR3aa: CASSFGRQPQHF; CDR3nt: TGTGCCAGCAGTTTCGGTCGTCAGCCCCAGCATTTT
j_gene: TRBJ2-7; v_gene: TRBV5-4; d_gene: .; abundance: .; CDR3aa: CASSFGAGSSYEQYF; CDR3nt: TGTGCCAGCAGCTTTGGTGCTGGGAGCTCCTACGAGCAGTACTTC
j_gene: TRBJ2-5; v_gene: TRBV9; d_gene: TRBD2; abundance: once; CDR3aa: CASSPSGGSQETQYF; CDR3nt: TGTGCCAGCAGCCCCTCGGGGGGGAGCCAAGAGACCCAGTACTTC
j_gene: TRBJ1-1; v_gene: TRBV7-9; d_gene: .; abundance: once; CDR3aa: CASSLVEDTEAFF; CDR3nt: TGTGCCAGCAGCCTCGTAGAAGACACTGAAGCTTTCTTT
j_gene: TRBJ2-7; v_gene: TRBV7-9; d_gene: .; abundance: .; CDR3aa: CASSLGRGASYEQYF; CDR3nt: TGTGCCAGCAGCTTAGGTCGGGGGGCCAGCTACGAGCAGTACTTC
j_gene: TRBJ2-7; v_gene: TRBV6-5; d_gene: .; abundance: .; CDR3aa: CASSSGRLLGYEQYF; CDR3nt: TGTGCCAGCAGCTCCGGACGCCTCTTGGGATACGAGCAGTACTTC
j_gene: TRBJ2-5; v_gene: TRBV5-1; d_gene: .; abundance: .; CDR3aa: CASSPDRDF; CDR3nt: TGCGCCAGCAGCCCAGACCGAGACTTC
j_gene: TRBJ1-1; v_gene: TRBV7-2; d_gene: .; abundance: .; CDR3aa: CASSFPPGHIAF; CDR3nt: TGTGCCAGCAGCTTCCCCCCTGGGCATATTGCATTT
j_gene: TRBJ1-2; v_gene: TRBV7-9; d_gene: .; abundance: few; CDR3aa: CASSGQNWGYTF; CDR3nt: TGTGCCAGCAGCGGACAAAATTGGGGCTACACCTTC
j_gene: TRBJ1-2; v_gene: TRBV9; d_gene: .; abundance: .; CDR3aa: CASSSGVYGYTF; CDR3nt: TGTGCCAGCAGCTCAGGGGTGTATGGCTACACCTTC
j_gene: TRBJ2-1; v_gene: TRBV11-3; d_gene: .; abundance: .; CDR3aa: CASSKGRGSSYNEQFF; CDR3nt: TGTGCCAGCAGCAAAGGGCGGGGTAGCTCCTACAATGAGCAGTTCTTC
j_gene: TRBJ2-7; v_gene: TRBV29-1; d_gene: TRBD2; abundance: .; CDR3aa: CSVVPSVGTSGSYEQYF; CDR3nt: TGCAGCGTTGTCCCATCGGTAGGAACTAGCGGGAGTTACGAGCAGTACTTC
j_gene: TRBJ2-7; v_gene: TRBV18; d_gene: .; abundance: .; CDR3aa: CASSPQEYEQYF; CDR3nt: TGTGCCAGCTCACCCCAGGAATACGAGCAGTACTTC
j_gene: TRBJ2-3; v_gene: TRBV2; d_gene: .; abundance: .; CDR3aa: CASNLATDTQYF; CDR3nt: TGTGCCAGCAACCTAGCAACAGATACGCAGTATTTT
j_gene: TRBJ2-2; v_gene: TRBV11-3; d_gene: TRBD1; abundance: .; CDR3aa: CASSLVGGDTGELFF; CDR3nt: TGTGCCAGCAGCTTAGTAGGGGGCGACACCGGGGAGCTGTTTTTT
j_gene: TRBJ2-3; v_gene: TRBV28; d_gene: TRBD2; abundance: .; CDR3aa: CASRPPLAGGDTQYF; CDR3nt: TGTGCCAGCAGACCCCCCCTAGCGGGTGGAGATACGCAGTATTTT
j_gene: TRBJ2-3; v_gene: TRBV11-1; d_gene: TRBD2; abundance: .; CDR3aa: CASSPTSGRADTQYF; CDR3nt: TGTGCCAGCAGCCCCACTAGCGGGAGGGCAGATACGCAGTATTTT
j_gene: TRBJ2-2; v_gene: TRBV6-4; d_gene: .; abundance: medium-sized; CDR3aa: CASSDSSTGELFF; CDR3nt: TGTGCCAGCAGTGACTCTAGCACCGGGGAGCTGTTTTTT
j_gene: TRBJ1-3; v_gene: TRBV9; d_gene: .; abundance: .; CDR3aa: CASSVVDSRSGGTIYF; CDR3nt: TGTGCCAGCAGCGTAGTTGACAGCCGGTCTGGAGGCACCATATATTTT
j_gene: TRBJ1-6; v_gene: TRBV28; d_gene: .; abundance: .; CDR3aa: CASTTGPHNSPLHF; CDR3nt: TGTGCCAGCACCACAGGGCCCCATAATTCACCCCTCCACTTT
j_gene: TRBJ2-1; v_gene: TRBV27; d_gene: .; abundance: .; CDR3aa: CASSSDPRLEQFF; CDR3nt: TGTGCCAGCAGTTCGGACCCCCGACTGGAGCAGTTCTTC
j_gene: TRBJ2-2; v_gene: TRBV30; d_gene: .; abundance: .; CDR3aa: CAWTDQSPGTLYTGELFF; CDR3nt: TGTGCCTGGACCGATCAGTCCCCCGGGACACTATACACCGGGGAGCTGTTTTTT
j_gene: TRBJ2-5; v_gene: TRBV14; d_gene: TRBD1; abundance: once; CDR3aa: CASSQEYRGQETQYF; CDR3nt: TGTGCCAGCAGCCAAGAATACAGGGGGCAAGAGACCCAGTACTTC
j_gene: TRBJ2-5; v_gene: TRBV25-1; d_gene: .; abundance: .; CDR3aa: CASSLPGEQETQYF; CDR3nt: TGTGCCAGCAGTCTTCCAGGGGAACAAGAGACCCAGTACTTC
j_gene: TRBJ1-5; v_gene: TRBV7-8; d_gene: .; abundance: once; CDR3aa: CASSPQGYNQPQHF; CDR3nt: TGTGCCAGCAGCCCCCAGGGGTACAATCAGCCCCAGCATTTT
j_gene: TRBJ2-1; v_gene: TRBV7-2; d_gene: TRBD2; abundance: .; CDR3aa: CASSLAGTTFDEQFF; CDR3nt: TGTGCCAGCAGCTTAGCGGGGACTACCTTCGATGAGCAGTTCTTC
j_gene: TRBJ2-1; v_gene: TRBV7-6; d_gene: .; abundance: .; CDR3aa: CASSLFPGELRNEQFF; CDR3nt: TGTGCCAGCAGCTTATTTCCGGGAGAACTTCGTAATGAGCAGTTCTTC
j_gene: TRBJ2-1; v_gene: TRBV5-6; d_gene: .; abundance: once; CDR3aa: CASTPRLGLALDEQFF; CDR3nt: TGTGCCAGCACCCCGAGACTTGGCTTAGCCCTTGATGAGCAGTTCTTC
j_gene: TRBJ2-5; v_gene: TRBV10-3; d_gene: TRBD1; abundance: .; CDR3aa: CAIRDRDRGDQETQYF; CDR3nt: TGTGCCATCAGAGACCGGGACAGGGGAGATCAAGAGACCCAGTACTTC
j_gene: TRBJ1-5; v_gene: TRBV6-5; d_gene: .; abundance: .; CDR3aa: CASSYDLRQPQHF; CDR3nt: TGTGCCAGCAGTTACGACCTCAGGCAGCCCCAGCATTTT
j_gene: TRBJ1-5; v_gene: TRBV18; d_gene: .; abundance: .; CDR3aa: CASSPIPRPWGDQPQHF; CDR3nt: TGTGCCAGCTCACCGATCCCCAGACCTTGGGGGGATCAGCCCCAGCATTTT
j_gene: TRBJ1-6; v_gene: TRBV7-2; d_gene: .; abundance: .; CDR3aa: CASSSVRGDSPLHF; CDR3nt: TGTGCCAGCAGCTCCGTACGGGGGGATTCACCCCTCCACTTT
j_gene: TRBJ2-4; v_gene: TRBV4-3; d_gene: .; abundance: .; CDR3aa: CASSQGIDSRNIQYF; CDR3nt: TGCGCCAGCAGCCAAGGTATCGACTCCAGGAACATTCAGTACTTC
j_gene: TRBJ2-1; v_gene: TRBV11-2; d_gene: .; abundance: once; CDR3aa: CASSLDPIRPSGQFF; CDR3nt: TGTGCCAGCAGCTTAGATCCAATCCGTCCATCTGGGCAGTTCTTC
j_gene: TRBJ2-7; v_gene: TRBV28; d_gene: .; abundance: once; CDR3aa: CASSSPSSYEQYF; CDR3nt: TGTGCCAGCAGTTCCCCATCTAGTTACGAGCAGTACTTC
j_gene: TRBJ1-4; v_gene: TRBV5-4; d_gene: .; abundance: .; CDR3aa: CASSRGQNNEKLFF; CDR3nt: TGTGCCAGCAGCCGCGGGCAGAACAATGAAAAACTGTTTTTT
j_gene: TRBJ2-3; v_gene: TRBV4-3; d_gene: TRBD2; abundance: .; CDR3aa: CASSQGTRTDTQYF; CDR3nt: TGCGCCAGCAGCCAAGGGACTAGAACAGATACGCAGTATTTT
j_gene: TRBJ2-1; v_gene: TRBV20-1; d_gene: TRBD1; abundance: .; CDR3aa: CSARDRGEQFF; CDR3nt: TGCAGTGCTAGGGACAGGGGCGAGCAGTTCTTC
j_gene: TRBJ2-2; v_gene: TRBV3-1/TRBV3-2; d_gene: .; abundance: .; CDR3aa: CASSQDLGELFF; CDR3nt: TGTGCCAGCAGCCAAGACCTCGGGGAGCTGTTTTTT
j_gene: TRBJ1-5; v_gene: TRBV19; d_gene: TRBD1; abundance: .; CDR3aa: CASSIAGRGSYSNQPQHF; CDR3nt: TGTGCCAGTAGTATAGCGGGCAGGGGGTCTTATAGCAATCAGCCCCAGCATTTT
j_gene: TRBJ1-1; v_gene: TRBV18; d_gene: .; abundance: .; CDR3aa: CASSPRGAPEAFF; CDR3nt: TGTGCCAGCTCTCCAAGGGGTGCCCCTGAAGCTTTCTTT
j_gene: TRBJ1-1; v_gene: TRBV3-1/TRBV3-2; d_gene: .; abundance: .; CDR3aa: CASSLPGSAAFF; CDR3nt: TGTGCCAGCAGCCTTCCGGGGTCCGCAGCTTTCTTT
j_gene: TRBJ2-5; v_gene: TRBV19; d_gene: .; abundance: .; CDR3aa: CASSIGGHGETQYF; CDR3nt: TGTGCCAGTAGTATAGGTGGGCATGGAGAGACCCAGTACTTC
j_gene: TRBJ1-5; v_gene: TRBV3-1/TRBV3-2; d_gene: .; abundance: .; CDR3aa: CASSQGEPPQHF; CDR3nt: TGTGCCAGCAGCCAAGGAGAGCCACCCCAGCATTTT
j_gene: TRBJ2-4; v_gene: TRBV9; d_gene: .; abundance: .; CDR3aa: CASSTGAKNIQYF; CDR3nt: TGTGCCAGCTCCACCGGGGCAAAAAACATTCAGTACTTC